A single T cell receptor (beta chain) is shown here with its context. The target antigen is unknown. V lost 0 bases to trimming and J lost 7 bases, with 6 bases between them. CDR3 length: 12 amino acids. The germline V gene encodes CDR1 LGHNA and CDR2 YSLEER. The sample comes from a study of CD8 T cells in Susac syndrome. Across the study: When blood was drawn, the patients with Susac syndrome were therapy-naive, on corticosteroids, or on intravenous immunoglobulin alone.

A quantity of about 0.5 to 1 ug RNA underwent reverse transcription using random hexamers. MiXCR, run by TCRdb on the immunoSEQ multiplex PCR reads, gives a single entry per CDR3 protein. Of some 150,000 distinct CDR3 sequences listed, approximately 95% were seen once; the top ten hold 0.15% to 0.2%. In Susac syndrome patients, recently defined diagnostic criteria for definite or probable disease were met. TEMRA cells were FACS-enriched, and CD8+ and CD4+ T cells were isolated negatively. General observations from the study: When the CD4+ T cell repertoires of patients with Susac syndrome were examined, they did not show any clonal expansion.

Input material: CD4+ T cells from PBMCs. The receptor's source is a human donor with Susac syndrome. This rearrangement joins TRBV4-3 to TRBJ2-5; perhaps TRBD2 as D (5 bases). The CDR3: CASSQDAGTQYF. CDR3 DNA sequence: TGCGCCAGCAGCCAAGACGCGGGGACCCAGTACTTC.